These 22 T cell receptor beta chains were sequenced from one sample in a study of cytomegalovirus exposure and HLA in healthy donors. Primers included in the PCR were 60 Vbeta and 13 Jbeta primers. Only in-frame clones appear in the TCRdb table, and some are missing; sequencing was by immunoSEQ multiplex PCR. The data contain approximately 200,000 clones, almost 85% of them singletons. The specimen sequenced was PBMCs. Receptors were obtained from a boy younger than 18 in good health and CMV-seronegative.

This clone was seen a single time. The rearrangement links TRBV10-1 to TRBJ1-5; 8 nucleotides agree with TRBD1. The CDR3 covers 15 residues. The germline V gene has CDR1 WNHNN and CDR2 SYGVQD (reference sequence). Trimming removed 3 bases from V and 4 bases from J; junction bases left unmatched: 5. The CDR3 loop is CASSDLDRANQPQHF. The CDR3 DNA follows: TGCGCCAGCAGTGATTTGGACAGGGCTAATCAGCCCCAGCATTTT.

The chain combines TRBV28 with TRBJ1-2; 8 bases align to TRBD1. The CDR3 covers 15 residues. CDR1 is MDHEN and CDR2 is SYDVKM in the germline V gene. V lost 3 bases and J lost 0; bases outside the gene matches: 3. The CDR3: CASSFGDRPNYGYTF. DNA of the CDR3: TGTGCCAGCAGTTTTGGGGACAGGCCTAACTATGGCTACACCTTC.

The chain combines TRBV10-3 with TRBJ2-7, with D possibly TRBD2 on 5 matching bases. CDR3 size: 17 residues. In germline, CDR1 is ENHRY, CDR2 SYGVKD. The V end lost 4 bases, the J end lost 0 bases, and 19 bases lay between the germline ends. The CDR3 DNA sequence: TGTGCCATCAGTGTAAATTTCGGAGCGGCGAGCTCCTACGAGCAGTACTTC. This sequence encodes CAISVNFGAASSYEQYF.

The rearrangement uses TRBV6-6 and TRBJ1-5; the D gene is possibly TRBD1 (5 bases). The CDR3 covers 15 residues. The V end was cut by 6 bases, the J end by 0 bases, with 12 bases between. Germline CDR1 reads MNHNY; CDR2 reads SVGAGI (reference sequence). The CDR3 spells CASRIQVYSNQPQHF. The CDR3 bases are TGTGCCAGCAGGATACAGGTCTATAGCAATCAGCCCCAGCATTTT.

V gene TRBV25-1 combines with J gene TRBJ2-7; 10 bases fit TRBD2. J was trimmed by 3 bases and V by 9 bases; bases with no gene match: 8. This CDR3 spans 14 amino acids. Germline CDR1 MGHDK, CDR2 SYGVNS. The CDR3 region is CASSPSGSLYEQYF. In DNA form, the CDR3 reads TGTGCCAGTTCCCCTAGCGGGAGTCTCTACGAGCAGTACTTC.

This clone turned up a few times. The germline gene is not matched at one end of the junction; a read error may be the cause. The chain is built from TRBV19 and TRBJ1-2, with TRBD1 matching 9 bases. CDR3 length equals 14 residues. Germline lookup yields CDR1 LNHDA and CDR2 SQIVND (reference sequence). The CDR3 protein is CASSYDRGIKTTHF. The DNA of the CDR3 is TGTGCCAGTAGTTACGACAGGGGGATTAAAACAACTCACTTC.

The V gene is TRBV5-4, the J gene TRBJ2-3; the D gene is possibly TRBD2 (6 bases). This CDR3 spans 16 amino acids. V lost 0 bases, J lost 2 bases, and 13 bases lay in between. In germline, CDR1 is SGHNT, CDR2 YYREEE (reference sequence). In nucleotides, the CDR3 is TGTGCCAGCAGCTTGGTATCTAGGGGACTCACAGATACGCAGTATTTT. It codes for CASSLVSRGLTDTQYF.

The CDR3 spells CASQNPFLTEAFF. In DNA, the CDR3 is TGTGCCAGCCAGAACCCCTTTTTAACTGAAGCTTTCTTT. The chain has TRBV2 and TRBJ1-1, with no clear D. The CDR3 spans 13 residues. Germline values: CDR1 SNHLY, CDR2 FYNNEI. The germline V and J ends were trimmed by 8 bases and 5 bases, with 15 bases remaining between them.

This clone was seen just once. The chain is built from TRBV7-9 and TRBJ2-1, with D unclear. The V end was cut by 0 bases, the J end by 10 bases, with 4 bases between. This CDR3 is built from 11 residues. Germline V CDR1 and CDR2: SEHNR, FQNEAQ (reference sequence). The CDR3 here is CASSLAPEQFF. Written as DNA, the CDR3 is TGTGCCAGCAGCTTAGCCCCAGAGCAGTTCTTC.

The chain recombines TRBV9 with TRBJ2-7, with TRBD2 matching 8 bases. Germline V lookup: CDR1 SGDLS, CDR2 YYNGEE. The CDR3 sequence is 15 residues long. The junction had 10 bases not matched to a gene; V was cut back by 4 bases and J by 4 bases. CDR3 sequence (DNA): TGTGCCAGCAGCCGGGGAGGGGCTAGCGGGTACGAGCAGTACTTC. The encoded protein is CASSRGGASGYEQYF.

This chain joins TRBV7-9 and TRBJ1-5; 9 nucleotides align to TRBD1. Germline CDR1 reads SEHNR; CDR2 reads FQNEAQ (reference sequence). The CDR3 is 15 residues long. V dropped 4 bases and J dropped 4; count of bases not matched to a gene: 5. The DNA of the CDR3 is TGTGCCAGCAGCTACCGGGACAGGGTAAATCAGCCCCAGCATTTT. Protein product: CASSYRDRVNQPQHF.

The J gene is TRBJ1-6, the V gene TRBV7-2, with TRBD1 identical over 7 bases. The germline gives CDR1 SGHTA, CDR2 FQGNSA. This CDR3 has 15 amino acids. Trimming removed 6 bases from V and 4 bases from J; junction bases left unmatched: 6. The CDR3 sequence: CASSPRQGYNSPLHF. DNA for the CDR3: TGTGCCAGCAGTCCTAGACAGGGATATAATTCACCCCTCCACTTT.

This chain joins TRBV5-4 and TRBJ2-2; tentatively, D is TRBD1 (5 bases). Germline CDR1 SGHNT, CDR2 YYREEE (reference sequence). This CDR3 contains 14 residues. The ends were cut back, 5 bases at V and 3 bases at J, with 11 bases in the middle. The CDR3 DNA reads as TGTGCCAGCAGGGGAAGGGGTGACACCGGGGAGCTGTTTTTT. It yields the protein CASRGRGDTGELFF.

This clone was seen a single time. The rearrangement uses TRBV7-2 and TRBJ2-5; D uncertain. Germline-derived CDR1 and CDR2 are SGHTA and FQGNSA. This CDR3 region has 11 residues. The V gene lost 6 bases and the J gene lost 2 bases, with 4 bases spanning the gap. The CDR3 region is CASSIQETQYF. Here the CDR3 DNA reads TGTGCCAGCAGTATTCAAGAGACCCAGTACTTC.

The rearrangement joins TRBV9 to TRBJ1-3, with TRBD1 matching 9 bases. Germline V gene sequence: CDR1 SGDLS, CDR2 YYNGEE. With V trimmed by 2 bases and J by 0 bases, 6 bases remained unmatched. CDR3 size: 17 residues. CDR3 protein: CASSVSTGGSSGNTIYF. Here the CDR3 DNA reads TGTGCCAGCAGCGTGTCGACAGGGGGGAGCTCTGGAAACACCATATATTTT.

The rearrangement uses TRBV7-9 and TRBJ1-1, with TRBD1 as a possible D gene (5 bases). This CDR3 contains 12 residues. Germline assignment: CDR1 SEHNR and CDR2 FQNEAQ (reference sequence). V lost 1 base and J lost 8, with 8 bases in between. The CDR3 sequence is CASSLGQQEAFF. The DNA for the CDR3 is TGTGCCAGCAGCTTAGGACAGCAAGAAGCTTTCTTT. The complete variable domain, with remaining parts taken from reference TRBV7-9 and TRBJ1-1, reads DTGVSQNPRHKITKRGQNVTFRCDPISEHNRLYWYRQTLGQGPEFLTYFQNEAQLEKSRLLSDRFSAERPKGSFSTLEIQRTEQGDSAMYLCASSLGQQEAFFGQGTRLTVV.

A single count supports this clone. The V gene is TRBV30, the J gene TRBJ2-5, with 7 bases that match TRBD1. The V and J ends lost 6 bases and 3 bases, in that order; junction bases with no gene match: 16. The CDR3 runs to 16 residues. Germline assignment: CDR1 GTSNPN and CDR2 SVGIG (reference sequence). DNA of the CDR3: TGTGCCTGCGCAAAGGGACAGATCTTACAGAAAGAGACCCAGTACTTC. It translates to CACAKGQILQKETQYF.

The chain combines TRBV19 with TRBJ1-1, with 7 bases that match TRBD1. CDR1 is LNHDA and CDR2 is SQIVND in the germline V gene (reference sequence). The CDR3 totals 14 residues. V gave up 0 bases and J gave up 11 bases; unmatched junction bases: 9. CDR3 sequence reads: CASSIDVAQGRAFF. DNA of the CDR3: TGTGCCAGTAGTATAGATGTGGCACAGGGGAGGGCTTTCTTT.

The sample holds one count of this clone. The rearrangement links TRBV7-3 to TRBJ2-1, with TRBD2 matching over 12 bases. From germline, CDR1 is SGHTA and CDR2 FQGTGA. The CDR3 length is 16 residues. Trimming cost V 5 bases and J 7 bases; bases outside gene matches: 9. The CDR3 reads CASSEYGLAGRNEQFF. CDR3 nucleotides: TGTGCCAGCAGCGAATACGGACTAGCGGGGCGGAATGAGCAGTTCTTC.

The rearrangement links TRBV19 to TRBJ1-5; a possible D gene is TRBD1 (5 bases). Germline assignment: CDR1 LNHDA and CDR2 SQIVND (reference sequence). This CDR3 is 14 amino acids long. Trimming took 6 bases from V and 4 from J, leaving 13 bases between them. The DNA for the CDR3 is TGTGCCAGTAGCCCAGGGTTTGCTAATCAGCCCCAGCATTTT. Protein sequence: CASSPGFANQPQHF.

A remark on this clone: Mismatch with germline at one junction end may stem from a read error. This chain connects TRBV19 to TRBJ2-5, with a weak D call TRBD2 (5 bases). The CDR3 totals 9 residues. Germline CDR1 and CDR2: LNHDA and SQIVND (reference sequence). In nucleotides, the CDR3 is TGTGCCAGTGGGGAGATCCAGTACTTC. Translating it yields CASGEIQYF.

The rearrangement links TRBV2 to TRBJ1-6; 9 nucleotides match TRBD1. The germline CDR1 and CDR2 sequences are SNHLY and FYNNEI. V lost 8 bases, J lost 4 bases, and 18 bases stayed unmatched. The CDR3 runs to 19 residues. The CDR3 region is CASDEPWTGASVYNSPLHF. The CDR3 DNA follows: TGTGCCAGCGACGAACCCTGGACAGGGGCCAGTGTTTATAATTCACCCCTCCACTTT.